This TCR beta chain was sequenced during a study of blood T cell repertoires in COVID-19. Study at large: Sources were T cells, B-cell-depleted T cells, or PBMCs; the material itself was cDNA or gDNA.

Clones were sequenced by immunoSEQ multiplex PCR, and TCRdb holds only the in-frame ones, with some missing. The sample includes about 190,000 clones, roughly 84% of them seen just once. The V gene's germline CDR1 is ENHRY and CDR2 SYGVKD. This CDR3 is built from 14 residues. V was cut by 8 bases and J by 2 bases, with 15 bases left in between. The specimen sequenced was peripheral blood. The receptor was isolated from a woman older than 75 with active or convalescent COVID-19. The chain employs TRBV10-3 and TRBJ1-2; maybe TRBD1 (5 bases). CDR3 protein: CAIRGVRANYGYTF. The CDR3 DNA follows: TGTGCCATCCGGGGGGTACGAGCCAACTATGGCTACACCTTC.